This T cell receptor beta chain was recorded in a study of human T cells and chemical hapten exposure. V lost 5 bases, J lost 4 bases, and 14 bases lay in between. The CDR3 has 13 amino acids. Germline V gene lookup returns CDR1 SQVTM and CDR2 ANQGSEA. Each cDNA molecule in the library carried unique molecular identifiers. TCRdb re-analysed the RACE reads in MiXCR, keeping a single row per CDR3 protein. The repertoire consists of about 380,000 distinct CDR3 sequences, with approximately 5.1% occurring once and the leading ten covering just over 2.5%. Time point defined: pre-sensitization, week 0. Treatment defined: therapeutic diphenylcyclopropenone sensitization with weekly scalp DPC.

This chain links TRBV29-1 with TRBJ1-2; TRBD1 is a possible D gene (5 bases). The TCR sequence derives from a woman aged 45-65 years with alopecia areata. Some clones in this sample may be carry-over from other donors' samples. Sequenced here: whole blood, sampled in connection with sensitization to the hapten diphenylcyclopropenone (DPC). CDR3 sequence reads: CSVMRRGGYGYTF. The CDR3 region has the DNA TGCAGCGTTATGCGAAGGGGCGGCTATGGCTACACCTTC.